These 8 T cell receptor beta chains came from one sample sequenced in a study of T cell changes during pregnancy in multiple sclerosis. The method was immunoSEQ multiplex PCR; TCRdb's version includes in-frame clones alone and lacks a portion of them. The repertoire includes tens of thousands of clones, over 85% of them detected once, and 0.56% sits in the top ten. The sequencing here drew on CD4+ T cells from peripheral blood mononuclear cells, taken before pregnancy. The source of these receptors is a female donor with multiple sclerosis, enrolled in a pregnancy study.

This CDR3 reads CASSLDSRAGGFNEQFF. The CDR3 bases are TGCGCCAGCAGCTTAGACTCCAGGGCGGGGGGGTTCAATGAGCAGTTCTTC. V usage is TRBV5-1 and J usage is TRBJ2-1, with 9 bases aligning to TRBD2. The CDR3 spans 17 residues. The J segment lost 6 bases and the V segment lost 2 bases, leaving 12 bases of the junction unmatched. Germline V CDR1 and CDR2: SGHRS, YFSETQ.

The V call is TRBV29-1, the J call TRBJ2-7; D possibly corresponds to TRBD2 (5 bases). There are 12 residues in the CDR3. Germline V gene sequence: CDR1 SQVTM, CDR2 ANQGSEA. The V end lost 5 bases, the J end lost 2 bases, and 10 bases lay between the germline ends. CDR3 DNA: TGCAGCGTTTCTCGGGGTACCTACGAGCAGTACTTC. Translated: CSVSRGTYEQYF.

The V gene is TRBV4-3, the J gene TRBJ1-1; tentative D call: TRBD1 (6 bases). Germline CDR1 reads LGHNA; CDR2 reads YSLEER. V was pared by 0 bases and J by 3 bases, with 11 bases between. The CDR3 runs 15 residues. This CDR3 is CASSQEPGHHTEAFF. CDR3 bases: TGCGCCAGCAGCCAAGAGCCGGGACACCACACTGAAGCTTTCTTT.

This clone is a singleton in its sample. The CDR3 is CASSSVQSLMNTEAFF. For the CDR3, the DNA is TGCGCCAGCAGCTCAGTACAGAGCCTTATGAACACTGAAGCTTTCTTT. This rearrangement joins TRBV5-1 to TRBJ1-1; D unclear. V lost 3 bases and J lost 0, with 15 bases in between. The length of the CDR3 is 16 residues. Germline V gene lookup returns CDR1 SGHRS and CDR2 YFSETQ.

CDR3 residues: CASSDTPNTEAFF. CDR3 sequence (DNA): TGTGCCAGCAGTGACACCCCGAACACTGAAGCTTTCTTT. The V call is TRBV6-5, the J call TRBJ1-1; D gene unclear. The CDR3 has 13 amino acids. Germline assignment: CDR1 MNHEY and CDR2 SVGAGI. V lost 5 bases and J lost 1, with 8 bases in between.

This clone appeared a single time. The chain joins TRBV25-1 to TRBJ2-1, with 9 bases lining up with TRBD2. CDR3 length: 15 residues. From germline, CDR1 is MGHDK and CDR2 SYGVNS. V lost 4 bases, J lost 4 bases, and 5 bases stayed unmatched. The CDR3, as DNA: TGTGCCAGCAGTGCTCGACTAGCGGTGTACAATGAGCAGTTCTTC. It yields the protein CASSARLAVYNEQFF. The full variable domain, with the rest looked up from reference TRBV25-1 and TRBJ2-1, is EADIYQTPRYLVIGTGKKITLECSQTMGHDKMYWYQQDPGMELHLIHYSYGVNSTEKGDLSSESTVSRIRTEHFPLTLESARPSHTSQYLCASSARLAVYNEQFFGPGTRLTVL.

The genes are TRBV30 and TRBJ2-3; unclear D gene. The CDR3 length is 11 residues. CDR1 and CDR2 from the germline V gene are GTSNPN and SVGIG (reference sequence). V was pared by 0 bases and J by 10 bases, with 8 bases between. This CDR3 reads CAWSVRSAQYF. DNA for the CDR3: TGTGCCTGGAGTGTTCGGAGCGCGCAGTATTTT.

This chain uses TRBV2 with TRBJ1-5, with D uncertain. The germline gives CDR1 SNHLY, CDR2 FYNNEI. This CDR3 contains 13 residues. V lost 3 bases and J 5 bases, leaving 8 bases between the germline ends. CDR3 sequence: CASSEGSYQPQHF. The CDR3 DNA reads as TGTGCCAGCAGTGAGGGCAGCTATCAGCCCCAGCATTTT.